This T cell receptor (beta chain) was found in a study of T cell responses to AZD1222 COVID-19 vaccine (dated by TCRdb to the early 2020s). Regarding the complete study: AZD1222 recipients given second doses at about 4 weeks or at about 12 weeks were pooled, since spike-specific TCR depth and breadth were not found to differ between the two schedules. TCR sequencing covered approximately 230 trial participants: approximately 200 given two doses of AZD1222 and 26 given two doses of MenACWY control vaccine. Trial participants were enrolled by age into 18-55, 56-69 and 70-plus year subgroups, with approximately 150, 28 and 58 TCR-sequenced participants respectively.

Summary of the overall study and its limitations: Only six AZD1222 recipients were SARS-CoV-2 seropositive at baseline, limiting conclusions about previously exposed vaccinees. The vaccine-associated CD4 TCRs covered the entire spike protein, and the dominant responses fell in regions 160-218 and 743-854. Reportedly, close to half of the unique spike-specific TCRs recognized epitopes lying outside the regions that are mutated in the B.1.351 and B.1.1.7 variants. The 56-69-year group was small, and its depth increase did not reach significance, likely because of low power. After two AZD1222 doses, spike-specific TCR breadth and depth were significantly higher than at day 0 and than in MenACWY recipients. Because no day 14 peak-response samples were available, the repertoires could be characterized only after the peak T cell response. Participants were mostly white British, with more females than males. The authors suggested clonal diversity may have been underestimated.

The CDR3 regions of human TCRbeta chains were analyzed by immunosequencing. As for the original processing: TCRs in the repertoires were compared against a reference library of SARS-CoV-2-specific TCRs that had been generated with the MIRA antigen-specificity platform. Breadth was defined as the fraction of unique TCRs that were SARS-CoV-2-associated. Depth was defined as the fraction of total T cells that were SARS-CoV-2-associated. Using the MIRA data, each spike-specific TCR was assigned both to the spike region to which the TCR was reactive and to a CD4 or CD8 class. Log10-transformed breadth and depth values were compared by one-way ANOVA with Sidak's multiple comparisons tests. Sourced from immuneACCESS, this table was stored by TCRdb with only in-frame sequences that have V and J called. A share of the clones is absent; for the studies checked, an unresolved V gene accounts for under half, and the remainder has no known explanation. That table gives V, J and clone size, and the DNA gave D and trimming. This sample gives over 150,000 clones in total; 75% to 90% of them show up just once. The top ten clones comprise 6.5% to 8.5% of the sample.

The sample's time point label, decoded: baseline before first vaccination. The vaccinee samples were drawn from two UK trials, COV001 and COV002, one of which was a single-blind randomized controlled phase 2/3 trial testing AZD1222 (ChAdOx1 nCoV-19) in healthy adults. For TCRbeta chain sequencing, PBMC samples from trial participants were taken at day 0 and at day 28 after the second dose. The germline V gene (reference sequence) provides CDR1 LGHDT and CDR2 YNNKEL. V gives up 3 bases and J gives up 7 bases, and the segment between their germline ends measures 10 bases. Including cysteine and phenylalanine, the CDR3 has 12 amino acids. The only DNA kept is the CDR3, 36 bases in frame from the first base. Remarks on this clone: The target of this receptor is not known. No clone much larger than this one lies a single base away; base qualities are absent.

This sequence uses TRBV3-1 (or the pseudogene TRBV3-2) and TRBJ2-7; TRBD1 might be the D gene, on 6 matching bases. Sequenced material: peripheral blood, taken on day 0 of AZD1222 vaccination. This TCR was sampled from an adult in good health. The DNA reads TGTGCCAGCAGCCATCATAGGGGGGAGCAGTACTTC. Translated, it reads CASSHHRGEQYF.